The next 2 T cell receptor beta chains were all read from a single sample in a study of molecular identifiers for immune sequencing clone quantification. In TCRdb, the PCR reads were re-called with MiXCR into one record per CDR3 protein. The profile covers some 66,000 distinct CDR3 sequences, with under 20% appearing a single time and more than 1.3% taken by the ten largest. Input material: naive CD8+ T cells from blood, with Jurkat cell RNA spiked in. Subset meaning: FACS-sorted CD8+CD4-CCR7+CD45RA+ naive T cells. The source of these receptors is a human donor in good health. Some libraries in this study had Jurkat cell RNA spiked in.

This clonotype has a count of ten or more. The chain couples TRBV4-1 to TRBJ2-1; D is perhaps TRBD1 (5 bases). V lost 3 bases to trimming and J lost 4 bases, with 7 bases between them. Germline V lookup: CDR1 MGHRA, CDR2 YSYEKL. This CDR3 spans 13 amino acids. The CDR3 DNA sequence: TGCGCCAGCAGCCACAGACAGTACAATGAGCAGTTCTTC. Translated, it gives CASSHRQYNEQFF.

The V gene is TRBV12-3 or TRBV12-4, the J gene TRBJ2-1; tentatively, D is TRBD2 (6 bases). V was shortened by 4 bases and J by 6 bases, with 13 bases between the two germline ends. The CDR3 runs to 14 residues. The CDR3 DNA sequence: TGTGCCAGCAGTTCCTTGCGGGACTGCAATGAGCAGTTCTTC. Its protein product is CASSSLRDCNEQFF.